The 14 T cell receptor beta chains reported below all come from one sample, sequenced in a study of T cell changes during pregnancy in multiple sclerosis (dated by TCRdb to about 2019). Receptors were amplified or captured by the immunoSEQ multiplex PCR assay. In its TCRdb copy, this immuneACCESS table keeps in-frame sequences only and misses some clones. Where compared with another copy, unresolved V genes explain less than half of these, and the others have no known cause. The sample has some 120,000 clones on record, approximately 94% of them singletons. 6.2% of the sample rests with the top ten. The sample consisted of peripheral blood, taken before pregnancy. These receptors all come from a female donor with multiple sclerosis, enrolled in a pregnancy study.

The V gene is TRBV21-1, the J gene TRBJ2-2; the D segment call TRBD2 is taken from the table without a DNA check. TRBV21-1 is a documented pseudogene. The CDR3 loop spans 11 amino acids. The CDR3 here is CASSVTGELFF. The CDR3, as DNA: TGTGCCAGCAGCGTAACCGGGGAGCTGTTTTTT.

V usage is TRBV28 and J usage is TRBJ1-1; no clear D. V lost 1 base and J 1 base, leaving 4 bases between the germline ends. Germline V gives CDR1 MDHEN, CDR2 SYDVKM. This CDR3 comprises 13 residues. CDR3 sequence: CASSLSRNTEAFF. DNA for the CDR3: TGTGCCAGCAGTTTATCCAGGAACACTGAAGCTTTCTTT.

The V and J genes are TRBV18 and TRBJ1-1, with TRBD1 identical over 8 bases. The CDR3 is made up of 16 amino acids. V shed 2 bases, J shed 6 bases, and the junction held 11 bases outside the gene matches. Looked up from germline, CDR1 is KGHSH and CDR2 is LQKENI. The CDR3 is CASSPSNRGRGAEAFF. The CDR3 DNA follows: TGTGCCAGCTCACCATCCAACAGGGGGAGAGGAGCTGAAGCTTTCTTT.

The rearrangement uses TRBV2 and TRBJ2-1, with a possible D match to TRBD2 (6 bases). Germline CDR1 SNHLY, CDR2 FYNNEI. This CDR3 comprises 13 residues. Trimming left V 4 bases short and J 3 bases short, with 7 bases between. CDR3 in DNA: TGTGCCAGCAGTGGGACTAACTACAATGAGCAGTTCTTC. Translated: CASSGTNYNEQFF.

The J gene is TRBJ2-7, the V gene TRBV15; weak D call: TRBD1 (6 bases). The length of the CDR3 is 18 residues. Trimming took 0 bases from V and 3 from J, leaving 21 bases between them. Germline V gene sequence: CDR1 LNHNV, CDR2 YYDKDF (reference sequence). CDR3 in amino acids: CATSRDRGHSLGHYEQYF. The CDR3 DNA sequence: TGTGCCACCAGCAGAGACAGGGGACATAGCCTAGGCCACTACGAGCAGTACTTC.

The table lists this clone with a count of one. The V gene is TRBV4-1, the J gene TRBJ2-7; 14 positions match TRBD2. Germline V gene data show CDR1 as MGHRA and CDR2 as YSYEKL. The ends lost 4 bases at V and 7 bases at J; junction bases unmatched: 3. The CDR3 is 14 residues long. The CDR3 DNA sequence: TGCGCCAGCAGCCCGGGACTAGCGGGAGTTGAGCAGTACTTC. Protein: CASSPGLAGVEQYF.

V is TRBV27 and J is TRBJ1-2, with D perhaps matching TRBD1 (6 bases). The CDR3 covers 13 residues. V was clipped by 6 bases and J by 5 bases, with 13 bases between them. Germline V CDR1 and CDR2: MNHEY, SMNVEV (reference sequence). The CDR3, as DNA: TGTGCCAGCAGGACCGGGACACCTTATGGCTACACCTTC. Amino acid sequence: CASRTGTPYGYTF.

The chain employs TRBV29-1 and TRBJ2-7; 11 nucleotides line up with TRBD1. J lost 6 bases, V lost 7 bases, and 8 bases had no gene match. Per the germline V gene, CDR1 is SQVTM and CDR2 is ANQGSEA. The CDR3 runs 13 residues. CDR3 loop: CSAVGQGAREQYF. The CDR3 nucleotides are TGCAGCGCCGTAGGACAGGGGGCGCGCGAGCAGTACTTC.

This clone appeared once. This chain joins TRBV9 and TRBJ2-1; TRBD2 agrees at 8 bases. The junction had 4 bases not matched to a gene; V was cut back by 0 bases and J by 2 bases. Germline-derived CDR1 and CDR2 are SGDLS and YYNGEE. The CDR3 runs 16 residues. CDR3 sequence: CASSVAPGGPYNEQFF. The CDR3 nucleotides are TGTGCCAGCAGCGTAGCCCCGGGGGGGCCCTACAATGAGCAGTTCTTC.

This chain connects TRBV6-1 to TRBJ2-1; TRBD2 agrees at 9 bases. The CDR3 length is 14 residues. V shed 8 bases and J 7 bases; nucleotides not matched to a gene: 9. Per germline, CDR1 MNHNS and CDR2 SASEGT. The CDR3 loop reads CASGGGGAWNEQFF. Here the CDR3 DNA reads TGTGCCAGCGGAGGCGGGGGGGCCTGGAATGAGCAGTTCTTC.

The chain recombines TRBV7-9 with TRBJ1-4; 8 positions agree with TRBD1. V trimming: 4 bases; J trimming: 2 bases; junction bases outside the gene matches: 3. From germline, CDR1 is SEHNR and CDR2 FQNEAQ (reference sequence). CDR3 length: 15 residues. CDR3 sequence: CASSSRQGTNEKLFF. CDR3 coding DNA: TGTGCCAGCAGCTCCCGACAGGGGACTAATGAAAAACTGTTTTTT. The whole variable domain, filled in from reference TRBV7-9 and TRBJ1-4, reads DTGVSQNPRHKITKRGQNVTFRCDPISEHNRLYWYRQTLGQGPEFLTYFQNEAQLEKSRLLSDRFSAERPKGSFSTLEIQRTEQGDSAMYLCASSSRQGTNEKLFFGSGTQLSVL.

J is TRBJ1-1 and V is TRBV2; a weak D match, TRBD1 (5 bases). Germline assignment: CDR1 SNHLY and CDR2 FYNNEI. There are 14 residues in the CDR3. V lost 6 bases, J lost 0 bases, and 11 bases lay in between. DNA for the CDR3: TGTGCCAGCAGGGAGGGACGTCTGAACACTGAAGCTTTCTTT. Translation gives CASREGRLNTEAFF.

The J gene is TRBJ2-1, the V gene TRBV19; TRBD2 matches at 7 bases. V trimming: 5 bases; J trimming: 9 bases; junction bases outside the gene matches: 7. CDR1 and CDR2 (germline): LNHDA, SQIVND (reference sequence). This CDR3 contains 13 residues. CDR3 bases: TGTGCCAGTAGTCTCTTCCCTAGCGGTGAGCAGTTCTTC. Its protein product is CASSLFPSGEQFF.

This clone appeared a single time. The chain joins TRBV28 to TRBJ1-2; 8 bases map to TRBD1. The CDR3 covers 14 residues. CDR1 is MDHEN, CDR2 SYDVKM, per germline. With 6 bases clipped from V and 4 bases from J, the junction kept 7 bases outside the gene matches. CDR3 nucleotide sequence: TGTGCCAGCAGCCCAGGGGGCGCCAGCTATGGCTACACCTTC. This codes for CASSPGGASYGYTF.